The clone carrying this T cell receptor (beta chain) turned up a few times. This record belongs to a study of tumor-infiltrating lymphocytes in oesophageal squamous cell carcinoma. V was shortened by 5 bases and J by 5 bases, with 15 bases between the two germline ends. In germline, CDR1 is SGHVS, CDR2 FNYEAQ. The CDR3 has 14 residues. TCRdb re-called the PCR reads with MiXCR, one entry per CDR3 protein. The table has about 15,000 distinct CDR3 sequences, 53% seen once. The receptor's source is a male donor with esophageal squamous cell carcinoma. The chain is built from TRBV7-6 and TRBJ2-5, with D unclear. Sequencing input: esophageal tumor tissue. CDR3 DNA: TGTGCCAGCAGCGCCCAAACGAATGCGGAGACCCAGTACTTC. It codes for CASSAQTNAETQYF.